One sample yielded the 8 T cell receptor beta chains listed below, sequenced in a study of response to subunit inactivated influenza vaccine. TCRdb called the RT-PCR reads again in MiXCR, with one record for every CDR3 protein. The repertoire consists of hundreds of thousands of distinct CDR3 sequences, with more than 11% occurring once and the leading ten covering 6% to 7%. Material: PBMCs from blood, obtained 14 to 15 days before vaccination. These receptors originate from a man in his fifties or sixties who received an inactivated influenza vaccine.

The genes are TRBV2 and TRBJ2-7, with unresolved D. Between the trimmed V and J ends, which lost 2 bases and 2 bases, there was a span of 13 bases. The CDR3 extends over 15 amino acids. Germline loops: CDR1 SNHLY, CDR2 FYNNEI. CDR3 sequence (DNA): TGTGCCAGCAGTGAAAACCCCACGGGTCCCTACGAGCAGTACTTC. Its translation is CASSENPTGPYEQYF. Full variable domain (missing parts from reference TRBV2 and TRBJ2-7): EPEVTQTPSHQVTQMGQEVILRCVPISNHLYFYWYRQILGQKVEFLVSFYNNEISEKSEIFDDQFSVERPDGSNFTLKIRSTKLEDSAMYFCASSENPTGPYEQYFGPGTRLTVT.

This clonotype was detected only a few times. The rearrangement uses TRBV18 and TRBJ1-3; 10 bases are shared with TRBD1. The germline gives CDR1 KGHSH, CDR2 LQKENI. Losses at the gene ends were 3 bases for V and 4 bases for J; bases not matched to a gene: 3. The CDR3 totals 15 residues. The CDR3 sequence is CASSPDRGFGNTIYF. The CDR3 DNA follows: TGTGCCAGCTCACCGGACAGGGGGTTCGGAAACACCATATATTTT.

In its sample, this clonotype was seen a few times. V and J are TRBV20-1 and TRBJ2-4, with a possible D match to TRBD2 (6 bases). CDR1 DFQATT and CDR2 SNEGSKA come from the germline V gene (reference sequence). The ends were cut back, 0 bases at V and 6 bases at J, with 15 bases in the middle. The CDR3 sequence is 15 residues long. CDR3 sequence reads: CSARDLGGGVNIQYF. The CDR3 bases are TGCAGTGCTAGAGATCTGGGCGGCGGGGTAAACATTCAGTACTTC.

The V gene is TRBV4-3, the J gene TRBJ2-1, with D hard to call. CDR1 LGHNA and CDR2 YSLEER come from the germline V gene. The CDR3 is made up of 16 amino acids. With 0 bases removed from V and 0 bases from J, the gap between germline ends came to 9 bases. The CDR3 DNA reads as TGCGCCAGCAGCCAAGATCCCCTCAGCTCCTACAATGAGCAGTTCTTC. This encodes CASSQDPLSSYNEQFF.

This clonotype was recorded many times. The rearrangement uses TRBV10-3 and TRBJ2-7; no definite D call. Trimming pared 4 bases from V and 6 bases from J, leaving 22 bases between. Germline V CDR1 and CDR2: ENHRY, SYGVKD. The CDR3 has 16 residues. CDR3 coding DNA: TGTGCCATCAGTGTTGAAGACACCCGGTCGGGTGGCGAGCAGTACTTC. Protein product: CAISVEDTRSGGEQYF.

In this sample, this clonotype turned up many times. The gene calls are TRBV12-3 or TRBV12-4 and TRBJ1-4; TRBD1 matches at 9 bases. The J segment lost 5 bases and the V segment lost 5 bases, leaving 3 bases of the junction unmatched. The length of the CDR3 is 14 residues. CDR3 region: CASSRQGGNEKLFF. DNA for the CDR3: TGTGCCAGCAGTAGACAGGGGGGGAATGAAAAACTGTTTTTT.

The rearrangement uses TRBV3-1 and TRBJ2-3; 8 bases agree with TRBD1. The CDR3 covers 13 residues. Germline CDR1 LGHDT, CDR2 YNNKEL (reference sequence). V shed 1 base, J shed 11 bases, and the junction held 5 bases outside the gene matches. This CDR3 is CASSQVDGTGQYF. CDR3 DNA sequence: TGTGCCAGCAGCCAAGTCGACGGGACAGGGCAGTATTTT.

Remarks on this clonotype: Being one base from a much bigger clone, this may be a read error. V and J are TRBV5-1 and TRBJ2-1; 9 nucleotides agree with TRBD1. The CDR3 runs 16 residues. V dropped 3 bases and J dropped 3; count of bases not matched to a gene: 7. Germline values: CDR1 SGHRS, CDR2 YFSETQ. The CDR3 protein is CASSSCGQGIYNEQFF. The CDR3 DNA reads as TGCGCCAGCAGCTCGTGCGGACAGGGGATCTACAATGAGCAGTTCTTC.